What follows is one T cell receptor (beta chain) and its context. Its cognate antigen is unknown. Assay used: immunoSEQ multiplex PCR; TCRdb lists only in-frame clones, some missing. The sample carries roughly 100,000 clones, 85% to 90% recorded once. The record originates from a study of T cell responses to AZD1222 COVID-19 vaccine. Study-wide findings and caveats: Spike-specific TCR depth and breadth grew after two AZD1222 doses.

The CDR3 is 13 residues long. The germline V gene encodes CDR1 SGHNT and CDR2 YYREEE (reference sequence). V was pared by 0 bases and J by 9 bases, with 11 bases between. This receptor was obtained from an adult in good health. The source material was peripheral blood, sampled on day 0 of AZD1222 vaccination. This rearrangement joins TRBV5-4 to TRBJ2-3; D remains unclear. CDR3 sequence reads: CASSLASSQTQYF. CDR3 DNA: TGTGCCAGCAGCTTGGCTAGTTCCCAAACGCAGTATTTT.